The 25 T cell receptor beta chains in this list originate from one sample, sequenced in a study of blood T cell repertoires in COVID-19. Measured with immunoSEQ multiplex PCR; TCRdb has only the in-frame clones, and not every one. The sample lists about 170,000 clones; around 81% were seen once. The sample consisted of peripheral blood. The source of these receptors is a man aged 65 to 79 with active or convalescent COVID-19.

Only a few counts were recorded for this clone. The same CDR3 also results from other DNA sequences found in this sample. This sequence joins TRBV7-8 and TRBJ2-5; a weak D match, TRBD1 (6 bases). V was shortened by 0 bases and J by 2 bases, with 7 bases between the two germline ends. In germline, CDR1 is SGHVS, CDR2 FQNEAQ. CDR3 length: 14 amino acids. Here the CDR3 reads CASSLATGQETQYF. As DNA, the CDR3 is TGTGCCAGCAGCTTAGCGACAGGACAAGAGACCCAGTACTTC.

With respect to this clone: No conserved phenylalanine or tryptophan ends this CDR3, so it is likely a read error. The DNA is left out, because the CDR3 cannot be placed on it with certainty; the CDR3 is given as TCRdb lists it. The rearrangement links TRBV20-1 to TRBJ1-2; the DNA was not compared with TRBD1, the D call given in the table. Germline V gene lookup returns CDR1 DFQATT and CDR2 SNEGSKA (reference sequence). The CDR3 sequence runs 10 residues, both termini included. CDR3 region: CSARQDRVAI.

The V gene is TRBV7-8, the J gene TRBJ2-2; the match to TRBD2 covers 7 bases. CDR3 length equals 16 residues. In germline, CDR1 is SGHVS, CDR2 FQNEAQ. Trimming took 0 bases from V and 6 from J; bases not matched to a gene: 7. CDR3 residues: CASSLASAGAPGELFF. The CDR3 DNA sequence: TGTGCCAGCAGCTTAGCGAGCGCGGGAGCTCCCGGGGAGCTGTTTTTT.

This clone has a handful of counts. This chain joins TRBV14 and TRBJ1-6; D is possibly TRBD1 (5 bases). V shed 5 bases and J shed 8 bases, with 10 bases lying between them. Germline CDR1 and CDR2: SGHDN and FVKESK. The length of the CDR3 is 13 residues. The chain's CDR3 is CASSRIRDSPLHF. DNA of the CDR3: TGTGCCAGCAGCAGAATCAGGGATTCACCCCTCCACTTT.

The chain carries TRBV28 and TRBJ1-5; the D is unclear. This CDR3 has 14 amino acids. V gave up 5 bases and J gave up 0 bases, with 8 bases separating them. Per germline, CDR1 MDHEN and CDR2 SYDVKM. CDR3: CASSMIYSNQPQHF. For the CDR3, the DNA is TGTGCCAGCAGTATGATCTATAGCAATCAGCCCCAGCATTTT.

The chain joins TRBV7-3 to TRBJ2-3, with 10 bases matching TRBD1. Germline V gene data show CDR1 as SGHTA and CDR2 as FQGTGA. There are 15 residues in the CDR3. The V segment lost 5 bases and the J segment 6 bases; nucleotides outside the gene matches: 8. Written as DNA, the CDR3 is TGTGCCAGCAGCCTCCGGGACAGGGGAAGTGATACGCAGTATTTT. This encodes CASSLRDRGSDTQYF.

The chain links TRBV5-1 to TRBJ2-3; 7 bases map to TRBD1. Looked up from germline, CDR1 is SGHRS and CDR2 is YFSETQ. Germline trimming cut 4 bases from V and 0 bases from J; bases unmatched to any gene: 11. The CDR3 sequence is 17 residues long. The CDR3: CASSPSRTGLSTDTQYF. The DNA for the CDR3 is TGCGCCAGCAGCCCCAGTCGGACAGGTTTGAGCACAGATACGCAGTATTTT.

This clone was detected only a few times. The same CDR3 also results from other DNA sequences found in this sample. The chain carries TRBV6-1 and TRBJ1-5, with TRBD1 matching 10 bases. Germline V gives CDR1 MNHNS, CDR2 SASEGT. After removal of 1 base from V and 7 bases from J, the junction contained 7 bases not matched to a gene. The CDR3 extends over 16 amino acids. Here the CDR3 reads CASSEGQGARGQPQHF. The CDR3 DNA sequence: TGTGCCAGCAGTGAAGGACAGGGGGCGCGAGGACAGCCCCAGCATTTT.

The chain has TRBV19 and TRBJ2-3; D is ambiguous. The V gene lost 4 bases and the J gene lost 10 bases, with 12 bases spanning the gap. CDR3 size: 12 residues. Germline V gene data show CDR1 as LNHDA and CDR2 as SQIVND (reference sequence). The CDR3 nucleotides read TGTGCCAGTAGTACCCCCCCAGAATCGCAGTATTTT. Its translation is CASSTPPESQYF.

The sample holds a few counts of this clone. CDR3 loop: CASSSGGRTEAFF. The CDR3 coding sequence is TGTGCCAGTAGTTCAGGGGGCCGCACTGAAGCTTTCTTT. The V call is TRBV19, the J call TRBJ1-1; 8 bases align to TRBD1. In germline, CDR1 is LNHDA, CDR2 SQIVND (reference sequence). The trim removed 5 bases at V and 4 bases at J, leaving 3 bases unmatched. The CDR3 totals 13 residues. Looking up the rest from reference TRBV19 and TRBJ1-1 gives the full variable domain: DGGITQSPKYLFRKEGQNVTLSCEQNLNHDAMYWYRQDPGQGLRLIYYSQIVNDFQKGDIAEGYSVSREKKESFPLTVTSAQKNPTAFYLCASSSGGRTEAFFGQGTRLTVV.

V usage is TRBV6-5 and J usage is TRBJ1-5; D perhaps matches TRBD1 (6 bases). This CDR3 is 15 amino acids long. With 4 bases removed from V and 3 bases from J, the gap between germline ends came to 13 bases. Germline values: CDR1 MNHEY, CDR2 SVGAGI. As DNA, the CDR3 is TGTGCCAGCAGTTCTACAGGGACAACCAATCAGCCCCAGCATTTT. This encodes CASSSTGTTNQPQHF.

As concerns this clone: Other DNA sequences in this sample translate to the same CDR3. The CDR3 coding sequence is TGTGCCAGCAGTTACTCGACAGGATATAGCAATCAGCCCCAGCATTTT. As protein: CASSYSTGYSNQPQHF. The rearrangement joins TRBV6-6 to TRBJ1-5; TRBD1 might be the D (6 bases). Germline assignment: CDR1 MNHNY and CDR2 SVGAGI (reference sequence). The CDR3 loop spans 16 amino acids. The V gene lost 0 bases and the J gene lost 0 bases, with 9 bases spanning the gap.

This chain links TRBV6-4 with TRBJ2-3, with D tentatively TRBD1 (5 bases). The length of the CDR3 is 16 residues. The V gene's germline CDR1 is MRHNA and CDR2 SNTAGT. With 3 bases removed from V and 3 bases from J, the gap between germline ends came to 16 bases. CDR3 loop: CASSESAQGATDTQYF. CDR3 nucleotides: TGTGCCAGCAGTGAATCGGCGCAGGGCGCAACAGATACGCAGTATTTT.

The rearrangement links TRBV18 to TRBJ1-2, with TRBD1 matching 8 bases. CDR1 KGHSH and CDR2 LQKENI come from the germline V gene. This CDR3 has 14 residues. J gave up 6 bases and V 5 bases, and 8 bases lay outside the gene matches. In nucleotides, the CDR3 is TGTGCCAGCTCAGCGGACAGGGAAAAGGATGGCTACACCTTC. This codes for CASSADREKDGYTF.

In this sample, this clone turned up once. V and J are TRBV2 and TRBJ1-2; 8 bases line up with TRBD1. Germline V gene lookup returns CDR1 SNHLY and CDR2 FYNNEI. The CDR3 is 14 amino acids. V lost 1 base to trimming and J lost 7 bases; unmatched junction nucleotides: 5. CDR3 residues: CASSEDRGARGYTF. CDR3 DNA sequence: TGTGCCAGCAGTGAAGACAGGGGGGCACGTGGCTACACCTTC.

The V and J genes are TRBV28 and TRBJ2-7; D might be TRBD2 (6 bases). V gave up 7 bases and J gave up 7 bases, with 20 bases separating them. Germline CDR1 and CDR2: MDHEN and SYDVKM. The CDR3 runs 14 residues. The CDR3 loop reads CASTKSGTPREQYF. Written as DNA, the CDR3 is TGTGCCAGCACCAAATCCGGGACTCCGCGGGAGCAGTACTTC.

This clone was detected only once. The V and J genes are TRBV11-3 and TRBJ2-2; D is ambiguous. The germline gives CDR1 SGHNT, CDR2 YENEEA. CDR3 length equals 13 residues. V was clipped by 1 base and J by 6 bases, with 6 bases between them. CDR3 loop: CASSLGTAGELFF. The CDR3 coding sequence is TGTGCCAGCAGCTTAGGTACAGCCGGGGAGCTGTTTTTT.

The chain is built from TRBV7-9 and TRBJ2-1; D might be TRBD2 (5 bases). Germline CDR1 is SEHNR and CDR2 is FQNEAQ (reference sequence). The CDR3 totals 14 residues. Trimming took off 0 bases at V and 2 bases at J, with 5 bases between the two ends. The CDR3 loop reads CASSLAGAYNEQFF. CDR3 in DNA: TGTGCCAGCAGCTTAGCGGGAGCCTACAATGAGCAGTTCTTC. Filled out from reference TRBV7-9 and TRBJ2-1, the complete variable domain reads DTGVSQNPRHKITKRGQNVTFRCDPISEHNRLYWYRQTLGQGPEFLTYFQNEAQLEKSRLLSDRFSAERPKGSFSTLEIQRTEQGDSAMYLCASSLAGAYNEQFFGPGTRLTVL.

The chain couples TRBV24-1 to TRBJ2-5; possibly TRBD2 for D (6 bases). Per the germline V gene, CDR1 is KGHDR and CDR2 is SFDVKD. Deletions cut 4 bases from V and 5 bases from J, with 19 bases between. The CDR3 loop spans 16 amino acids. CDR3 DNA: TGTGCCACCAGTGACCCCACCCTTACGGGAGTGGAGACCCAGTACTTC. Amino acids: CATSDPTLTGVETQYF.

This chain joins TRBV15 and TRBJ2-3; 10 bases fit TRBD2. The V gene's germline CDR1 is LNHNV and CDR2 YYDKDF (reference sequence). The CDR3 has 15 residues. With V trimmed by 2 bases and J by 7 bases, 6 bases remained unmatched. The CDR3 coding sequence is TGTGCCACCAGCAGAAATAGCGGGGGGTATTATACGCAGTATTTT. This translates into CATSRNSGGYYTQYF.

The chain is built from TRBV28 and TRBJ2-5; 13 positions match TRBD2. The germline V gene encodes CDR1 MDHEN and CDR2 SYDVKM. The ends lost 4 bases at V and 4 bases at J; junction bases unmatched: 9. The CDR3 has 17 residues. CDR3 nucleotide sequence: TGTGCCAGCAGTTCTCCCTACGGACTAGCGGGAGCAGAGACCCAGTACTTC. Encoded protein: CASSSPYGLAGAETQYF.

The table lists this clone with a count of one. This chain uses TRBV19 with TRBJ1-5; 7 bases fit TRBD1. J gave up 3 bases and V 10 bases, and 9 bases lay outside the gene matches. CDR1 LNHDA and CDR2 SQIVND come from the germline V gene (reference sequence). This CDR3 spans 14 amino acids. Written as DNA, the CDR3 is TGTGCCACCAAGACAGGGCTCATCAATCAGCCCCAGCATTTT. As protein: CATKTGLINQPQHF.

This chain uses TRBV30 with TRBJ1-4; D is ambiguous. Germline lookup yields CDR1 GTSNPN and CDR2 SVGIG (reference sequence). Trimming cost V 4 bases and J 7 bases, with 16 bases left between them. This CDR3 is built from 14 residues. The CDR3 region is CAWMGMDIGEKLFF. CDR3 nucleotides: TGTGCCTGGATGGGCATGGATATTGGTGAAAAACTGTTTTTT.

The chain recombines TRBV20-1 with TRBJ2-7; 7 bases match TRBD2. The ends lost 3 bases at V and 7 bases at J; junction bases unmatched: 15. CDR3 size: 15 residues. Germline V gene data show CDR1 as DFQATT and CDR2 as SNEGSKA (reference sequence). CDR3 region: CSASRRVGGNIEQYF. CDR3 nucleotides: TGCAGTGCTAGTAGGCGGGTGGGGGGGAATATTGAGCAGTACTTC.

The chain joins TRBV7-9 to TRBJ1-1; 8 nucleotides match TRBD1. This CDR3 comprises 14 residues. V shed 4 bases, J shed 6 bases, and the junction held 7 bases outside the gene matches. Looked up from germline, CDR1 is SEHNR and CDR2 is FQNEAQ (reference sequence). The CDR3 here is CASSSRQGPAEAFF. As DNA, the CDR3 is TGTGCCAGCAGCTCCCGACAGGGGCCCGCTGAAGCTTTCTTT.